A selection of T cell receptor beta chains follows, all from one sample in a study of CD8+ T cells in alopecia areata. Produced via immunoSEQ multiplex PCR; TCRdb's table is partial and in-frame only. The sample lists roughly 120,000 clones, approximately 54% seen once, with about 12% in the top ten. The material sequenced was CD8+ T cells sorted from blood, taken at week 24, from a patient treated with tofacitinib. Every receptor here comes from a human donor with alopecia areata. CDR3s include the opening cysteine and the closing phenylalanine or tryptophan. A D gene is named only where the DNA matches it firmly. Some rows mark clone size as missing; the rest say once, few, many or name a class of expanded clone.

TRBD1,few,TRBJ1-2,TRBV29-1,CSVETRTGDNYGYTF,TGCAGCGTTGAAACCCGGACAGGGGATAACTATGGCTACACCTTC
-,-,TRBJ2-7,TRBV5-6,CASSPLQGSLGYEQYF,TGTGCCAGCAGCCCTCTACAGGGTAGCCTGGGCTACGAGCAGTACTTC
-,-,TRBJ1-1,TRBV5-1,CASSPPGGSGVGEAFF,TGCGCCAGCAGCCCCCCTGGTGGGTCTGGCGTAGGCGAAGCTTTCTTT
-,-,TRBJ1-1,TRBV19,CARTRPTATMNTEAFF,TGTGCCAGAACCCGCCCGACAGCAACCATGAACACTGAAGCTTTCTTT
TRBD1,-,TRBJ1-1,TRBV10-3,CAITSDRGDTEAFF,TGTGCCATCACTTCCGACAGGGGGGACACTGAAGCTTTCTTT
TRBD2,-,TRBJ2-3,TRBV5-5,CASSPDGGEGDTQYF,TGTGCCAGCAGTCCCGACGGCGGGGAGGGAGATACGCAGTATTTT
-,once,TRBJ2-5,TRBV7-2,CASSLDSEETQYF,TGTGCCAGCAGCTTAGATTCAGAAGAGACCCAGTACTTC
-,-,TRBJ1-1,TRBV5-4,CASSLRINTEAFF,TGTGCCAGCAGCCTCAGGATAAACACTGAAGCTTTCTTT
-,once,TRBJ1-1,TRBV27,CASSVNWDGTEAFF,TGTGCCAGCAGTGTTAATTGGGACGGTACTGAAGCTTTCTTT
-,few,TRBJ2-7,TRBV7-2,CASSLVKDVSEQYF,TGTGCCAGCAGCTTAGTGAAAGATGTCTCCGAGCAGTACTTC
-,-,TRBJ2-5,TRBV7-9,CASSLALREETQYF,TGTGCCAGCAGCTTAGCGCTTAGAGAAGAGACCCAGTACTTC
-,-,TRBJ1-5,TRBV25-1,CASSEGGLEGNQPQHF,TGTGCCAGCAGTGAGGGGGGGCTGGAGGGCAATCAGCCCCAGCATTTT
-,-,TRBJ2-7,TRBV19,CASSIRGYEQYF,TGTGCCAGTAGTATCAGGGGATATGAGCAGTACTTC
-,few,TRBJ1-2,TRBV30,CACDRDTSYTF,TGTGCCTGTGACCGGGACACCAGCTACACCTTC
-,-,TRBJ2-1,TRBV13,CASSPLAGGAEQFF,TGTGCCAGCAGCCCGCTCGCTGGGGGGGCAGAGCAGTTCTTC
TRBD1,-,TRBJ1-2,TRBV5-6,CASSYSYRGNYGYTF,TGTGCCAGCAGCTACAGTTACAGGGGAAACTATGGCTACACCTTC
-,few,TRBJ2-3,TRBV27,CASSLLSRVDTQYF,TGTGCCAGCAGTTTACTCAGCAGGGTAGATACGCAGTATTTT
-,few,TRBJ2-3,TRBV25-1,CASSEYYSTDTQYF,TGTGCCAGCAGTGAATATTATAGCACAGATACGCAGTATTTT
-,-,TRBJ2-7,TRBV13,CASSLSVYEQYF,TGTGCCAGCAGCTTAAGTGTATACGAGCAGTACTTC
-,-,TRBJ1-1,TRBV29-1,CSVAGSGEAFF,TGCAGCGTTGCTGGGAGCGGTGAAGCTTTCTTT
-,-,TRBJ1-1,TRBV19,CASSRSPEGTEAFF,TGTGCCAGTAGTCGCAGTCCCGAGGGCACTGAAGCTTTCTTT
TRBD1,-,TRBJ2-7,TRBV29-1,CSVRPTGGYEQYF,TGCAGCGTGCGACCCACAGGGGGCTACGAGCAGTACTTC
TRBD1,-,TRBJ2-5,TRBV6-5,CASSYRDSQETQYF,TGTGCCAGCAGTTACCGGGACAGCCAAGAGACCCAGTACTTC
-,-,TRBJ1-1,TRBV13,CASSPTAENTEAFF,TGTGCCAGCAGCCCGACAGCGGAGAACACTGAAGCTTTCTTT
-,once,TRBJ1-5,TRBV9,CASSPRDEMQPQHF,TGTGCCAGCAGCCCAAGGGACGAGATGCAGCCCCAGCATTTT
TRBD2,-,TRBJ2-1,TRBV5-6,CASSLEGGGAPTEQFF,TGTGCCAGCAGCTTGGAGGGCGGGGGGGCCCCTACTGAGCAGTTCTTC
-,-,TRBJ2-5,TRBV7-2,CASSLEGLQETQYF,TGTGCCAGCAGCTTAGAGGGACTCCAAGAGACCCAGTACTTC
-,medium-sized,TRBJ2-3,TRBV7-9,CASSPGTSSTDTQYF,TGTGCCAGCAGCCCGGGGACGAGTAGCACAGATACGCAGTATTTT
-,-,TRBJ1-1,TRBV29-1,CSALGTNTEAFF,TGCAGCGCATTGGGAACGAACACTGAAGCTTTCTTT
-,-,TRBJ2-1,TRBV23-1,CAIPPKAPLATNEQFF,TGCGCCATCCCCCCCAAGGCCCCCCTAGCTACCAATGAGCAGTTCTTC
-,-,TRBJ2-7,TRBV15,CATSRDTGSYEQYF,TGTGCCACCAGCAGAGATACCGGCTCCTACGAGCAGTACTTC
-,-,TRBJ2-5,TRBV9,CASSPGGRETQYF,TGTGCCAGCAGCCCCGGGGGTCGAGAGACCCAGTACTTC
-,-,TRBJ1-1,TRBV7-9,CASSLDQAMNTEAFF,TGTGCCAGCAGCTTAGACCAAGCGATGAACACTGAAGCTTTCTTT
TRBD2,few,TRBJ2-5,TRBV5-1,CASSLDGGGFETQYF,TGCGCCAGCAGCTTGGACGGCGGGGGGTTCGAGACCCAGTACTTC
-,-,TRBJ2-1,TRBV9,CASSPSVEQFF,TGTGCCAGCAGCCCTAGCGTCGAGCAGTTCTTC
TRBD2,-,TRBJ2-3,TRBV29-1,CSAPGTTKFTDTQYF,TGCAGCGCACCCGGGACTACCAAATTCACAGATACGCAGTATTTT
TRBD2,-,TRBJ2-7,TRBV6-1,CASSEESGTSYEQYF,TGTGCCAGCAGTGAAGAAAGCGGGACCTCCTACGAGCAGTACTTC
-,-,TRBJ2-2,TRBV25-1,CASSDWQGPTGELFF,TGTGCCAGCAGTGATTGGCAGGGGCCCACCGGGGAGCTGTTTTTT
-,once,TRBJ2-2,TRBV5-5,CASSPQGNTGELFF,TGTGCCAGCAGCCCCCAGGGGAACACCGGGGAGCTGTTTTTT
-,-,TRBJ2-7,TRBV7-2,CASSPGHGTQLYEQYF,TGTGCCAGCAGCCCAGGACATGGTACCCAGCTCTACGAGCAGTACTTC
-,few,TRBJ2-2,TRBV29-1,CSVEDLAGRGTGELFF,TGCAGCGTTGAAGATCTGGCAGGGCGTGGCACCGGGGAGCTGTTTTTT
TRBD2,-,TRBJ2-7,TRBV27,CASSLSGTGTYEQYF,TGTGCCAGCAGTCTGAGCGGGACGGGAACCTACGAGCAGTACTTC
-,-,TRBJ2-7,TRBV27,CASSPGPKKAVYEQYF,TGTGCCAGCAGTCCGGGACCGAAGAAGGCAGTATACGAGCAGTACTTC
-,-,TRBJ1-2,TRBV27,CASSPTGDGYTF,TGTGCCAGCAGTCCGACCGGAGATGGCTACACCTTC
-,few,TRBJ1-2,TRBV29-1,CSVVSTGYGYTF,TGCAGCGTTGTTAGTACTGGCTATGGCTACACCTTC
-,-,TRBJ1-4,TRBV27,CASSPGAGEGQEKLFF,TGTGCCAGCAGTCCAGGGGCAGGGGAAGGGCAGGAAAAACTGTTTTTT
TRBD1,-,TRBJ1-4,TRBV6-6,CASRDRGREKLFF,TGTGCCAGCCGGGACAGGGGGCGTGAAAAACTGTTTTTT
TRBD2,few,TRBJ2-3,TRBV7-9,CASNGGSQRTDTQYF,TGTGCCAGCAACGGGGGGAGTCAGAGGACAGATACGCAGTATTTT